Below, 14 T cell receptor beta chains from the same sample are listed, as sequenced in a study of T cells in Graves' hyperthyroidism and ophthalmopathy. RNA transcripts served as the template for amplifying TCR beta CDR3 regions. Carried out on the TCR CDR3, a first-round RT-PCR used the HTBI primer set. TCRdb re-called the multiplex PCR reads through MiXCR, storing one row per CDR3 protein. The table shows almost 500,000 distinct CDR3 sequences, with roughly 22% occurring only once. Sequencing used blood. Receptors originate from a woman aged 70 to 79 with Graves' ophthalmopathy.

This clonotype was detected only a few times. The rearrangement uses TRBV11-2 and TRBJ2-2; possible D gene TRBD2, 7 bases. The V gene lost 1 base and the J gene lost 3 bases, with 12 bases spanning the gap. Germline V gene lookup returns CDR1 SGHAT and CDR2 FQNNGV. This CDR3 spans 16 amino acids. CDR3 sequence (DNA): TGTGCCAGCAGCTTAGTTGGAGGGGGGGACACCGGGGAGCTGTTTTTT. As protein: CASSLVGGGDTGELFF. The variable domain in full, completed from reference TRBV11-2 and TRBJ2-2, reads EAGVAQSPRYKIIEKRQSVAFWCNPISGHATLYWYQQILGQGPKLLIQFQNNGVVDDSQLPKDRFSAERLKGVDSTLKIQPAKLEDSAVYLCASSLVGGGDTGELFFGEGSRLTVL.

The CDR3 nucleotides read TGCAGTGCTAGAACTAGCGGGAGGAACACAGATACGCAGTATTTT. Protein: CSARTSGRNTDTQYF. This chain connects TRBV20-1 to TRBJ2-3; 12 bases are shared with TRBD2. The CDR3 contains 15 residues. Germline trimming cut 2 bases from V and 2 bases from J; bases unmatched to any gene: 2. CDR1 DFQATT and CDR2 SNEGSKA come from the germline V gene (reference sequence).

CDR3: CASSLGHSNSPLHF. The CDR3 region has the DNA TGTGCCAGCAGCTTGGGTCATTCGAATTCACCCCTCCACTTT. The rearrangement joins TRBV5-8 to TRBJ1-6; D unclear. Germline CDR1 is SGHTS and CDR2 is YDEGEE. The CDR3 has 14 residues. Trimming left V 0 bases short and J 7 bases short, with 8 bases between.

Turning to this clonotype: The junction and the germline gene differ at one end; a read error may be behind it. The chain couples TRBV6-4 to TRBJ1-4, with 8 bases lining up with TRBD1. The CDR3 is made up of 17 amino acids. The germline gives CDR1 MRHNA, CDR2 SNTAGT. The CDR3 nucleotides read TGTGCCAGCAGCGGACAGGGCCGAGAAGCAACTAATGAAAGACTGTTTTTT. Protein product: CASSGQGREATNERLFF.

This clonotype appeared a few times. The chain is built from TRBV12-3 or TRBV12-4 and TRBJ2-1; a possible D gene is TRBD2 (7 bases). Trimming left V 6 bases short and J 0 bases short, with 24 bases between. CDR3 length: 19 residues. This CDR3 is CASSRWGGGGPSSYNEQFF. The CDR3 nucleotides are TGTGCCAGCAGCCGTTGGGGGGGCGGAGGCCCCAGCTCCTACAATGAGCAGTTCTTC.

In this sample, this clonotype turned up many times. The rearrangement joins TRBV2 to TRBJ2-2, with D uncertain. V dropped 2 bases and J dropped 2 bases, with 9 bases sitting between them. The V gene's germline CDR1 is SNHLY and CDR2 FYNNEI. The length of the CDR3 is 15 residues. The CDR3 loop is CASSESPLNTGELFF. DNA for the CDR3: TGTGCCAGCAGTGAAAGTCCCTTAAACACCGGGGAGCTGTTTTTT.

This rearrangement joins TRBV6-2 or TRBV6-3 to TRBJ1-1; D is unclear. The germline V and J ends were trimmed by 10 bases and 1 base, with 10 bases remaining between them. Per germline, CDR1 MNHEY and CDR2 SVGEGT. This CDR3 is built from 12 residues. CDR3 region: CATRWGNTEAFF. The DNA for the CDR3 is TGTGCCACCCGGTGGGGGAACACTGAAGCTTTCTTT.

The CDR3 spells CAWSVRADYGYTF. CDR3 bases: TGTGCCTGGAGTGTTAGGGCGGACTATGGCTACACCTTC. The chain has TRBV30 and TRBJ1-2, with D unclear. V was cut by 0 bases and J by 3 bases, with 8 bases left in between. The CDR3 has 13 residues. The V gene's germline CDR1 is GTSNPN and CDR2 SVGIG (reference sequence). The full variable domain, completed using reference TRBV30 and TRBJ1-2, is SQTIHQWPATLVQPVGSPLSLECTVEGTSNPNLYWYRQAAGRGLQLLFYSVGIGQISSEVPQNLSASRPQDRQFILSSKKLLLSDSGFYLCAWSVRADYGYTFGSGTRLTVV.

The genes are TRBV5-8 and TRBJ2-5; 11 positions agree with TRBD2. The J segment lost 0 bases and the V segment lost 4 bases, leaving 5 bases of the junction unmatched. CDR1 is SGHTS, CDR2 YDEGEE, per germline. The CDR3 spans 16 residues. The CDR3 DNA sequence: TGTGCCAGCAGCGCCGGACTAGCGGGTCACCAAGAGACCCAGTACTTC. Its translation: CASSAGLAGHQETQYF.

Points on this clonotype: No conserved phenylalanine or tryptophan is present at the end of the CDR3, so a read error is the likely explanation. This chain uses TRBV19 with TRBJ1-2; no clear D. With 8 bases removed from V and 4 bases from J, the gap between germline ends came to 14 bases. CDR1 LNHDA and CDR2 SQIVND come from the germline V gene (reference sequence). The CDR3 consists of 13 residues. CDR3 sequence reads: CASRVESVYGYTL. The DNA for the CDR3 is TGTGCCAGTCGTGTAGAATCGGTCTATGGCTACACCCTC.

Comments on this clonotype: A read error may be the cause here, since a much bigger clone is one base away. V and J are TRBV28 and TRBJ2-7; 7 bases fit TRBD2. J gave up 0 bases and V 5 bases, and 1 base lay outside the gene matches. Germline CDR1 MDHEN, CDR2 SYDVKM. The CDR3 runs to 13 residues. CDR3 sequence: CASSTSVSYEQYF. CDR3 nucleotides: TGTGCCAGCAGTACTAGCGTCTCCTACGAGCAGTACTTC. The whole variable domain, filled in from reference TRBV28 and TRBJ2-7, reads DVKVTQSSRYLVKRTGEKVFLECVQDMDHENMFWYRQDPGLGLRLIYFSYDVKMKEKGDIPEGYSVSREKKERFSLILESASTNQTSMYLCASSTSVSYEQYFGPGTRLTVT.

The V and J genes are TRBV24-1 and TRBJ2-1, with 10 bases lining up with TRBD1. V was pared by 4 bases and J by 7 bases, with 9 bases of the junction left unmatched. Germline V CDR1 and CDR2: KGHDR, SFDVKD. This CDR3 region has 16 residues. The CDR3 here is CATSDPGTGAGNEQFF. The CDR3 coding sequence is TGTGCCACCAGTGACCCCGGGACAGGGGCTGGGAATGAGCAGTTCTTC.

V is TRBV30 and J is TRBJ1-1; 9 positions match TRBD1. The CDR3 has 13 amino acids. Germline V gene sequence: CDR1 GTSNPN, CDR2 SVGIG (reference sequence). The trim removed 4 bases at V and 4 bases at J, leaving 4 bases unmatched. As DNA, the CDR3 is TGTGCCTGGAACAGGGGGCTCGGCACTGAAGCTTTCTTT. The encoded protein is CAWNRGLGTEAFF.

In its sample, this clonotype was seen many times. The chain employs TRBV6-5 and TRBJ2-7, with a possible D match to TRBD1 (5 bases). CDR3 size: 12 residues. Trimming shortened V by 2 bases and J by 3 bases, and 5 bases separated the two germline ends. Germline V lookup: CDR1 MNHEY, CDR2 SVGAGI. The CDR3 DNA reads TGTGCCAGCAGTTACAGGGGCTACGAGCAGTACTTC. Its protein is CASSYRGYEQYF.